A single sample is the source of the 26 T cell receptor beta chains below, sequenced in a study of T cells in Graves' hyperthyroidism and ophthalmopathy. RNA transcripts gave rise to amplified TCR beta CDR3 regions. HTBI primers drove first-round RT-PCR of the TCR CDR3. One entry per CDR3 protein results from TCRdb running MiXCR on the multiplex PCR reads. The sample lists about 130,000 distinct CDR3 sequences, roughly a fifth occurring once. The sequencing sample was made of blood. These receptors were collected from a woman between 50 and 59 years old with Graves' hyperthyroidism that later progressed to Graves' ophthalmopathy.

This clonotype was seen repeatedly, ten times or more. This chain joins TRBV12-3 or TRBV12-4 and TRBJ2-4; TRBD1 might be the D (5 bases). Trimming removed 1 base at V and 8 bases at J, with 12 bases between. The CDR3 sequence is 14 residues long. DNA of the CDR3: TGTGCCAGCAGTTTAGTTGCAGGGATGGACATTCAGTACTTC. Translating gives CASSLVAGMDIQYF.

This chain links TRBV11-2 with TRBJ2-7; no clear D gene. Between the trimmed V and J ends, which lost 5 bases and 5 bases, there was a span of 13 bases. This CDR3 has 13 amino acids. Germline CDR1 reads SGHAT; CDR2 reads FQNNGV. The CDR3 DNA reads as TGTGCCAGCAGCGGTAGCAGAACCAACGAGCAGTACTTC. This translates into CASSGSRTNEQYF.

In its sample, this clonotype was seen a few times. The genes are TRBV6-1 and TRBJ2-7, with unresolved D. V lost 6 bases and J lost 3, with 6 bases in between. This CDR3 is 11 amino acids long. The germline gives CDR1 MNHNS, CDR2 SASEGT. CDR3 sequence: CASRTFYEQYF. Written as DNA, the CDR3 is TGTGCCAGCAGGACCTTCTACGAGCAGTACTTC.

This clonotype has just a few counts. The chain recombines TRBV5-8 with TRBJ1-5, with a tentative D call TRBD1 (5 bases). The germline gives CDR1 SGHTS, CDR2 YDEGEE. The CDR3 totals 15 residues. The germline V and J ends were trimmed by 0 bases and 2 bases, with 9 bases remaining between them. The CDR3 DNA sequence: TGTGCCAGCAGCTTGGCAGGGTATGGCAATCAGCCCCAGCATTTT. Translating it yields CASSLAGYGNQPQHF.

This clonotype occurred a few times. The chain combines TRBV10-3 with TRBJ2-5; no reliable D call. This CDR3 comprises 14 residues. V shed 0 bases and J shed 8 bases, with 13 bases lying between them. The germline CDR1 and CDR2 sequences are ENHRY and SYGVKD. The CDR3 region has the DNA TGTGCCATCAGTGAGTCTGGATCCGGAGCAACCCAGTACTTC. The encoded protein is CAISESGSGATQYF.

In this sample, this clonotype turned up many times. V is TRBV24-1 and J is TRBJ2-1, with 12 bases fitting TRBD2. Germline-derived CDR1 and CDR2 are KGHDR and SFDVKD. J lost 0 bases, V lost 1 base, and 9 bases had no gene match. The CDR3 runs to 20 residues. The CDR3, as DNA: TGTGCCACCAGTGATTTACTGGGACTAGCGGGTCCGAGCTCCTACAATGAGCAGTTCTTC. Translated, it gives CATSDLLGLAGPSSYNEQFF.

The table lists this clonotype with many counts. This sequence joins TRBV18 and TRBJ1-1; TRBD1 aligns across 11 bases. The CDR3 runs to 16 residues. Germline V gene lookup returns CDR1 KGHSH and CDR2 LQKENI. The trim removed 1 base at V and 7 bases at J, leaving 8 bases unmatched. As DNA, the CDR3 is TGTGCCAGCTCACCACAACCCTCCGGGACAGGGGGTGAAGCTTTCTTT. Translated: CASSPQPSGTGGEAFF.

This clonotype showed up many times. J is TRBJ2-5 and V is TRBV15, with a tentative D call TRBD1 (5 bases). This CDR3 contains 15 residues. Germline V gives CDR1 LNHNV, CDR2 YYDKDF (reference sequence). With 0 bases removed from V and 4 bases from J, the gap between germline ends came to 12 bases. The CDR3 nucleotides are TGTGCCACCAGCAGAGACTCGATGGGGCGAGAGACCCAGTACTTC. It codes for CATSRDSMGRETQYF. Full variable domain (rest looked up from reference TRBV15 and TRBJ2-5): DAMVIQNPRYQVTQFGKPVTLSCSQTLNHNVMYWYQQKSSQAPKLLFHYYDKDFNNEADTPDNFQSRRPNTSFCFLDIRSPGLGDTAMYLCATSRDSMGRETQYFGPGTRLLVL.

The sample holds many counts of this clonotype. The chain couples TRBV7-9 to TRBJ2-7; perhaps TRBD1 as D (6 bases). The CDR3 length is 14 residues. Germline CDR1 reads SEHNR; CDR2 reads FQNEAQ (reference sequence). Trimming took 3 bases from V and 6 from J, leaving 15 bases between them. CDR3 sequence reads: CASSFAGVMSEQYF. CDR3 DNA sequence: TGTGCCAGCAGCTTTGCAGGGGTCATGTCCGAGCAGTACTTC.

The chain combines TRBV5-1 with TRBJ1-1; D remains unclear. The germline V gene encodes CDR1 SGHRS and CDR2 YFSETQ. Between the trimmed V and J ends, which lost 4 bases and 7 bases, there was a span of 11 bases. The CDR3 covers 12 residues. For the CDR3, the DNA is TGCGCCAGCAGCCCGACGGGCAATGAAGCTTTCTTT. It specifies CASSPTGNEAFF.

In this sample, this clonotype turned up a few times. The V and J genes are TRBV28 and TRBJ1-2, with a possible D match to TRBD1 (5 bases). The germline V gene has CDR1 MDHEN and CDR2 SYDVKM. The CDR3 is made up of 14 amino acids. V dropped 1 base and J dropped 7 bases, with 13 bases sitting between them. The CDR3 here is CASSLSSRGPGYTF. CDR3 nucleotides: TGTGCCAGCAGTTTATCCTCCCGGGGCCCTGGCTACACCTTC.

This clonotype has more than one count but fewer than ten. The V call is TRBV5-8, the J call TRBJ2-7, with D unresolved. Germline assignment: CDR1 SGHTS and CDR2 YDEGEE. The length of the CDR3 is 14 residues. The V end lost 1 base, the J end lost 3 bases, and 11 bases lay between the germline ends. The CDR3 DNA reads TGTGCCAGCAGCTTGACCGGGCCAGGCTACGAGCAGTACTTC. Its protein product is CASSLTGPGYEQYF.

In this sample, this clonotype turned up many times. The chain has TRBV20-1 and TRBJ2-1; 12 bases are a match to TRBD2. V was clipped by 0 bases and J by 0 bases; unmatched bases: 3. The V gene's germline CDR1 is DFQATT and CDR2 SNEGSKA (reference sequence). This CDR3 is built from 17 residues. The CDR3 nucleotides are TGCAGTGCTAGAGATCTACTAGCGGGAGGCTCCTACAATGAGCAGTTCTTC. Amino acids: CSARDLLAGGSYNEQFF.

At least ten counts were recorded for this clonotype. This rearrangement joins TRBV2 to TRBJ2-5; TRBD1 matches 9 bases. There are 15 residues in the CDR3. After removal of 7 bases from V and 4 bases from J, the junction contained 10 bases not matched to a gene. Germline-derived CDR1 and CDR2 are SNHLY and FYNNEI. CDR3 sequence (DNA): TGTGCCAGCACCTCACAGGGGGCGATGGGAGAGACCCAGTACTTC. Protein: CASTSQGAMGETQYF. The full variable domain, its missing parts supplied by reference TRBV2 and TRBJ2-5, is EPEVTQTPSHQVTQMGQEVILRCVPISNHLYFYWYRQILGQKVEFLVSFYNNEISEKSEIFDDQFSVERPDGSNFTLKIRSTKLEDSAMYFCASTSQGAMGETQYFGPGTRLLVL.

This clonotype occurred many times. J is TRBJ1-6 and V is TRBV20-1, with TRBD1 as a possible D gene (5 bases). CDR3 size: 15 residues. Germline V gives CDR1 DFQATT, CDR2 SNEGSKA (reference sequence). Trimming removed 3 bases at V and 9 bases at J, with 18 bases between. CDR3 nucleotides: TGCAGTGCTAGGGGCCCCGGGACTTTCCTTTCACCCCTCCACTTT. This encodes CSARGPGTFLSPLHF.

This clonotype was detected many times. The rearrangement links TRBV5-8 to TRBJ2-2; TRBD2 agrees at 8 bases. With 1 base clipped from V and 4 bases from J, the junction kept 9 bases outside the gene matches. Germline V gives CDR1 SGHTS, CDR2 YDEGEE. This CDR3 comprises 17 residues. CDR3 loop: CASSLPGSGAITGELFF. DNA for the CDR3: TGTGCCAGCAGCTTGCCGGGTAGCGGGGCGATCACCGGGGAGCTGTTTTTT.

There are many counts of this clonotype. J is TRBJ2-5 and V is TRBV29-1; tentatively, D is TRBD1 or TRBD2 (5 bases each). CDR1 SQVTM and CDR2 ANQGSEA come from the germline V gene. Trimming shortened V by 8 bases and J by 5 bases, and 18 bases separated the two germline ends. CDR3 length: 13 amino acids. CDR3: CSSQAGARETQYF. In nucleotides, the CDR3 is TGCAGCTCCCAAGCCGGGGCCCGGGAGACCCAGTACTTC.

This clonotype was seen at least ten times. The chain couples TRBV6-2 or TRBV6-3 to TRBJ2-7; possibly TRBD2 for D (5 bases). The germline gives CDR1 MNHEY, CDR2 SVGEGT. The CDR3 is 11 residues long. V dropped 5 bases and J dropped 5 bases, with 7 bases sitting between them. In DNA, the CDR3 is TGTGCCAGCAGTCCTAGCCACGAGCAGTACTTC. Residues: CASSPSHEQYF.

The chain recombines TRBV27 with TRBJ1-5; no reliable D call. Germline V gives CDR1 MNHEY, CDR2 SMNVEV (reference sequence). The length of the CDR3 is 17 residues. V was shortened by 0 bases and J by 0 bases, with 12 bases between the two germline ends. In DNA, the CDR3 is TGTGCCAGCAGTTTATCGGAAGGGCAGTATAGCAATCAGCCCCAGCATTTT. It yields the protein CASSLSEGQYSNQPQHF.

The chain carries TRBV28 and TRBJ2-3; 7 bases line up with TRBD1. CDR3 length: 14 amino acids. V gave up 4 bases and J gave up 5 bases; unmatched junction bases: 6. CDR1 is MDHEN and CDR2 is SYDVKM in the germline V gene. CDR3 DNA: TGTGCCAGCAGTTACAGGGGTCTAGGAGATACGCAGTATTTT. This sequence encodes CASSYRGLGDTQYF.

The chain links TRBV6-4 to TRBJ1-5; 7 nucleotides line up with TRBD1. CDR1 MRHNA and CDR2 SNTAGT come from the germline V gene. CDR3 length equals 20 residues. V was clipped by 2 bases and J by 5 bases; unmatched bases: 21. The CDR3 reads CASSDLRLETGTGCYQPQHF. For the CDR3, the DNA is TGTGCCAGCAGTGACCTGCGCTTGGAGACAGGGACGGGGTGTTATCAGCCCCAGCATTTT.

This clonotype appeared many times. The V gene is TRBV12-3 or TRBV12-4, the J gene TRBJ2-1, with D possibly TRBD2 on 5 matching bases. V gave up 6 bases and J gave up 10 bases, with 10 bases separating them. CDR3 length equals 11 residues. The CDR3 nucleotides read TGTGCCAGCAGAAGGACTGGAGAGCAGTTCTTC. It specifies CASRRTGEQFF.

V usage is TRBV27 and J usage is TRBJ1-5, with no clear D. The CDR3 is 14 amino acids. Trimming removed 3 bases at V and 1 base at J, with 7 bases between. In germline, CDR1 is MNHEY, CDR2 SMNVEV (reference sequence). CDR3 in amino acids: CASSFSDSNQPQHF. For the CDR3, the DNA is TGTGCCAGCAGTTTTTCGGACAGCAATCAGCCCCAGCATTTT.

In this sample, this clonotype turned up a few times. The chain recombines TRBV29-1 with TRBJ2-1; 11 nucleotides align to TRBD2. V lost 5 bases and J lost 6; bases outside the gene matches: 6. Germline V lookup: CDR1 SQVTM, CDR2 ANQGSEA. The CDR3 totals 14 residues. The CDR3 protein is CSVSTSGRTNEQFF. CDR3 nucleotides: TGCAGCGTTAGCACTAGCGGGAGAACCAATGAGCAGTTCTTC.

This clonotype was counted ten times or more. This chain uses TRBV28 with TRBJ1-2, with 12 bases identical to TRBD1. The CDR3 consists of 16 residues. The V segment lost 6 bases and the J segment 7 bases; nucleotides outside the gene matches: 12. The germline V gene encodes CDR1 MDHEN and CDR2 SYDVKM. Written as DNA, the CDR3 is TGTGCCAGCAGCCGGACAGTGGGACAGGGGGCTCGTGGCTACACCTTC. Translated: CASSRTVGQGARGYTF.

This clonotype was seen many times. The chain joins TRBV30 to TRBJ2-3, with D uncertain. CDR1 GTSNPN and CDR2 SVGIG come from the germline V gene (reference sequence). The germline V and J ends were trimmed by 2 bases and 4 bases, with 10 bases remaining between them. The CDR3 covers 13 residues. The DNA for the CDR3 is TGTGCCTGGAGTACGTCCGGAGCAGATACGCAGTATTTT. It is translated as CAWSTSGADTQYF.